The entry below gives a single T cell receptor (beta chain) sequence along with its context. The data were produced by immunoSEQ multiplex PCR, yet TCRdb's version contains in-frame clones alone and is incomplete. The sample contains around 270,000 clones, roughly 85% of which appear only once. The sample comes from a study of Ad26.COV2.S vaccination and SARS-CoV-2 variants. Treatment: about 20 received Ad26.COV2.S at low or high dose, single or two shots; about five received placebo; per-sample allocation not given. All samples were drawn on day 63, counting from the first vaccine or placebo injection. The CDR3 is made up of 16 amino acids. Germline assignment: CDR1 SGHTA and CDR2 FQGNSA. Trimming left V 5 bases short and J 1 base short, with 14 bases between.

The TCR sequence derives from a person between 18 and 60 years old who received the Ad26.COV2.S COVID-19 vaccine or a placebo. This chain connects TRBV7-2 to TRBJ2-2; TRBD2 might be the D (5 bases). Source: peripheral blood, taken in a trial of Ad26.COV2.S vaccine versus placebo. CDR3 sequence: CASSLHMAGNTGELFF. As DNA, the CDR3 is TGTGCCAGCAGCCTGCATATGGCGGGGAACACCGGGGAGCTGTTTTTT. Full variable domain (outside the CDR3, taken from reference TRBV7-2 and TRBJ2-2): GAGVSQSPSNKVTEKGKDVELRCDPISGHTALYWYRQSLGQGLEFLIYFQGNSAPDKSGLPSDRFSAERTGGSVSTLTIQRTQQEDSAVYLCASSLHMAGNTGELFFGEGSRLTVL.